This T cell receptor beta chain was sequenced for a study of blood T cell repertoires in COVID-19. Study summary: The study drew acute and convalescent COVID-19 samples from the United States, Italy and Spain. T cells, B-cell-depleted T cells, or PBMCs provided the cDNA or gDNA that served as material.

Participants spanned ages 18 to 89 years and resided in fewer than 30 US areas. Within 2 weeks of study entry, exposed participants had contacted a PCR-confirmed or clinician-diagnosed COVID-19 case. The method was immunoSEQ multiplex PCR; TCRdb's version includes in-frame clones alone and lacks a portion of them. This table has fewer than 250,000 clones, about 90% appearing once. This clonotype was sampled from a man aged 45-60 years who had been exposed to COVID-19. Material for sequencing was PBMCs or T cells enriched from blood (not recorded which).

For the CDR3, the DNA is TGTGCCAGTAGTATTGGTTTCCAGGGGGCGAACACCTTC. Translation: CASSIGFQGANTF. This chain joins TRBV19 and TRBJ1-2; 8 bases fit TRBD1. Germline values: CDR1 LNHDA, CDR2 SQIVND (reference sequence). The CDR3 contains 13 residues. V lost 3 bases and J lost 12; bases outside the gene matches: 9.